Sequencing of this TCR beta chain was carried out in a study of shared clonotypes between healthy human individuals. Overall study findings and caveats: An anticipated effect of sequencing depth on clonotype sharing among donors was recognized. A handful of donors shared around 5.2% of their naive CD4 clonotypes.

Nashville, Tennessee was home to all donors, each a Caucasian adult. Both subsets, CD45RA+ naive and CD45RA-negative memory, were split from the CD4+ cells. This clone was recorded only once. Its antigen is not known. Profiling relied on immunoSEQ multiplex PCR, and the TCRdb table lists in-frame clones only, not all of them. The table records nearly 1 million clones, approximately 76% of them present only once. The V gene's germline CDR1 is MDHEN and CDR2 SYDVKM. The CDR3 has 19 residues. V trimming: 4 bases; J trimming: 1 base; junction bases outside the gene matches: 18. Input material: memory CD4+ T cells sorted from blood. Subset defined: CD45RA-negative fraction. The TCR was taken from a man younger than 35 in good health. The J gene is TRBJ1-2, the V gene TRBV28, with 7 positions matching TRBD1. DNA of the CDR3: TGTGCCAGCAGTTCAAAGACAGGGCCGTACCGCCTCATTAACTATGGCTACACCTTC. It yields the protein CASSSKTGPYRLINYGYTF.